This T cell receptor (beta chain) was obtained from a study of neoadjuvant nivolumab and ipilimumab in lung cancer. Findings and limits, study-wide: Only two of four nivolumab-treated tumors gained richness and clonality by surgery. Blood richness before therapy tracked richness in tumors resected after neoadjuvant therapy. Only a single major-pathologic-response sample was available for clonality analysis. Compared with tumor-adjacent uninvolved lung, resected tumors showed greater richness and clonality.

Of note for this clone: The antigen is undetermined.

V was pared by 2 bases and J by 0 bases, with 7 bases between. This CDR3 has 15 residues. Germline V gene lookup returns CDR1 MNHEY and CDR2 SVGAGI. Only in-frame clones appear in the TCRdb table, and some are missing; sequencing was by immunoSEQ multiplex PCR. The sample contains around 13,000 clones, under 70% of which appear only once. This material consisted of peripheral blood, taken after neoadjuvant nivolumab, alone or with ipilimumab, at or shortly before surgery. This chain uses TRBV6-5 with TRBJ1-4; D is unclear. The clonotype comes from an adult with non-small cell lung cancer. The CDR3 reads CASSYARPTNEKLFF. In DNA, the CDR3 is TGTGCCAGCAGTTACGCGAGGCCAACTAATGAAAAACTGTTTTTT.